This passage covers 31 T cell receptor beta chains from one sample sequenced in a study of shared clonotypes between healthy human individuals. Clones were read by immunoSEQ multiplex PCR, and TCRdb kept only the in-frame ones, dropping some. The repertoire holds some 2,400,000 clones, with almost 96% as singletons. Sequences were obtained from naive CD4+ T cells sorted from blood. Stated subset: CD45RA+ positively selected. The receptors originated from a man aged 18 to 30 in good health.

The chain recombines TRBV7-9 with TRBJ2-5, with D possibly being TRBD2 (5 bases). The germline gives CDR1 SEHNR, CDR2 FQNEAQ (reference sequence). The CDR3 is 13 amino acids. The V gene lost 8 bases and the J gene lost 3 bases, with 13 bases spanning the gap. The CDR3 region is CASLRDGKETQYF. Written as DNA, the CDR3 is TGTGCCAGCCTACGGGATGGGAAAGAGACCCAGTACTTC.

The rearrangement joins TRBV2 to TRBJ2-6, with D perhaps TRBD1 (5 bases). The germline V gene has CDR1 SNHLY and CDR2 FYNNEI. This CDR3 is 14 amino acids long. The V end lost 10 bases, the J end lost 2 bases, and 12 bases lay between the germline ends. For the CDR3, the DNA is TGTGCCACCCAGACAGCGACTGGGGCCAACGTCCTGACTTTC. It codes for CATQTATGANVLTF. The full variable domain, in which reference TRBV2 and TRBJ2-6 provide the parts outside the CDR3, is EPEVTQTPSHQVTQMGQEVILRCVPISNHLYFYWYRQILGQKVEFLVSFYNNEISEKSEIFDDQFSVERPDGSNFTLKIRSTKLEDSAMYFCATQTATGANVLTFGAGSRLTVL.

The CDR3 region has the DNA TGTGCCAGTAGTATCAAGGGGGGACCGGGCTATGAGCAGTTCTTC. Translating it yields CASSIKGGPGYEQFF. The V call is TRBV19, the J call TRBJ2-1; D may match TRBD1 or TRBD2 (6 bases each). Germline CDR1 reads LNHDA; CDR2 reads SQIVND (reference sequence). Trimming left V 3 bases short and J 8 bases short, with 17 bases between. The CDR3 extends over 15 amino acids.

The V call is TRBV11-3, the J call TRBJ1-6; tentative D call: TRBD1 (5 bases). Germline V gene sequence: CDR1 SGHNT, CDR2 YENEEA. The V end was cut by 7 bases, the J end by 2 bases, with 15 bases between. The CDR3 totals 16 residues. The CDR3 loop is CASTVRGSTYNSPLHF. The CDR3 DNA follows: TGTGCCAGCACCGTACGGGGGAGCACCTATAATTCACCCCTCCACTTT.

This chain connects TRBV28 to TRBJ2-2; 7 nucleotides line up with TRBD1. In germline, CDR1 is MDHEN, CDR2 SYDVKM. CDR3 size: 13 residues. V shed 6 bases, J shed 5 bases, and the junction held 3 bases outside the gene matches. CDR3 loop: CASREQGTGELFF. The CDR3 DNA sequence: TGTGCCAGCAGGGAACAGGGGACCGGGGAGCTGTTTTTT.

The V gene is TRBV29-1, the J gene TRBJ2-1, with D perhaps TRBD2 (6 bases). From germline, CDR1 is SQVTM and CDR2 ANQGSEA. With 2 bases removed from V and 2 bases from J, the gap between germline ends came to 13 bases. This CDR3 region has 15 residues. CDR3 sequence reads: CSVELRENPYNEQFF. The CDR3, as DNA: TGCAGCGTTGAATTACGGGAGAACCCCTACAATGAGCAGTTCTTC.

V and J are TRBV29-1 and TRBJ2-2; 8 positions match TRBD1. V lost 6 bases and J lost 2; bases outside the gene matches: 11. CDR1 is SQVTM and CDR2 is ANQGSEA in the germline V gene. The CDR3 is made up of 16 amino acids. CDR3 bases: TGCAGCGTCGGGACAGGACCCCTGGGAAACACCGGGGAGCTGTTTTTT. Protein product: CSVGTGPLGNTGELFF.

The chain carries TRBV6-1 and TRBJ2-1, with 9 bases lining up with TRBD1. V shed 6 bases and J 13 bases; nucleotides not matched to a gene: 4. Germline V gene data show CDR1 as MNHNS and CDR2 as SASEGT. The CDR3 totals 11 residues. The chain's CDR3 is CASSLDRGQFF. The DNA for the CDR3 is TGTGCCAGCAGCCTGGACAGGGGCCAGTTCTTC.

This chain links TRBV6-5 with TRBJ2-2, with 9 positions matching TRBD1. CDR1 MNHEY and CDR2 SVGAGI come from the germline V gene. This CDR3 spans 14 amino acids. Unmatched junction bases numbered 7, after V lost 8 bases and J lost 6 bases. This CDR3 reads CASLRGQGSGELFF. The DNA for the CDR3 is TGTGCCAGCTTGAGGGGACAGGGTTCCGGGGAGCTGTTTTTT.

The CDR3 sequence: CAISENNEQFF. The CDR3 DNA reads TGTGCCATCAGTGAGAACAATGAGCAGTTCTTC. This chain uses TRBV10-3 with TRBJ2-1; D remains ambiguous. The V end was cut by 2 bases, the J end by 5 bases, with 1 base between. This CDR3 has 11 amino acids. CDR1 is ENHRY, CDR2 SYGVKD, per germline.

The chain recombines TRBV5-1 with TRBJ1-6, with 8 bases that match TRBD1. Germline-derived CDR1 and CDR2 are SGHRS and YFSETQ. V gave up 4 bases and J gave up 0 bases; unmatched junction bases: 6. This CDR3 is 17 amino acids long. This chain's CDR3 is CASSPRTGSSYNSPLHF. DNA for the CDR3: TGCGCCAGCAGCCCCAGGACAGGGAGCTCCTATAATTCACCCCTCCACTTT.

Note on this clone: Other DNA sequences within the sample encode an identical CDR3. The genes are TRBV6-5 and TRBJ2-7; D gene ambiguous. This CDR3 has 13 amino acids. Looked up from germline, CDR1 is MNHEY and CDR2 is SVGAGI. Trimming left V 5 bases short and J 1 base short, with 9 bases between. The CDR3 bases are TGTGCCAGCAGTCCCGACATTTCCTACGAGCAGTACTTC. Translation gives CASSPDISYEQYF.

In regard to this clone: This specimen includes other DNA sequences encoding the same CDR3. CDR3 nucleotides: TGTGCCAGCAGCGTAGGGCCCGCAACTAATGAAAAACTGTTTTTT. It yields the protein CASSVGPATNEKLFF. The chain is built from TRBV9 and TRBJ1-4; no firm D call. This CDR3 spans 15 amino acids. Germline V gene data show CDR1 as SGDLS and CDR2 as YYNGEE. V was trimmed by 0 bases and J by 0 bases, leaving 6 bases between them.

J is TRBJ1-6 and V is TRBV5-8; 10 bases line up with TRBD1. Germline V gives CDR1 SGHTS, CDR2 YDEGEE. V shed 3 bases, J shed 8 bases, and the junction held 8 bases outside the gene matches. The length of the CDR3 is 16 residues. Here the CDR3 reads CASSSGRDRGYSPLHF. The CDR3 DNA sequence: TGTGCCAGCAGCTCGGGTAGGGACAGGGGCTATTCACCCCTCCACTTT.

This clone was seen a single time. This sample also contains other DNA sequences that code for the same CDR3. J is TRBJ1-3 and V is TRBV6-5; D gene uncertain. This CDR3 has 14 residues. Germline V gene lookup returns CDR1 MNHEY and CDR2 SVGAGI. Trimming stripped 2 bases from V and 1 base from J, with 6 bases between. CDR3 residues: CASSYTGSGNTIYF. The CDR3 bases are TGTGCCAGCAGTTACACCGGATCTGGAAACACCATATATTTT.

With regard to this clone: Other DNA sequences in the same sample also yield this CDR3. V usage is TRBV6-5 and J usage is TRBJ1-1; D possibly corresponds to TRBD1 (6 bases). V lost 5 bases and J 0 bases, leaving 13 bases between the germline ends. The CDR3 totals 15 residues. Germline-derived CDR1 and CDR2 are MNHEY and SVGAGI. The CDR3: CASSPRTAMNTEAFF. The CDR3 DNA is TGTGCCAGCAGTCCCCGGACAGCCATGAACACTGAAGCTTTCTTT.

This chain uses TRBV9 with TRBJ2-2, with 11 positions matching TRBD2. Germline CDR1 SGDLS, CDR2 YYNGEE. V gave up 2 bases and J gave up 7 bases; unmatched junction bases: 4. The CDR3 extends over 15 amino acids. The CDR3 loop is CASSVLAGGSGELFF. For the CDR3, the DNA is TGTGCCAGCAGCGTCCTAGCGGGGGGCAGCGGGGAGCTGTTTTTT.

The chain recombines TRBV5-1 with TRBJ2-7; possibly TRBD2 for D (6 bases). V dropped 4 bases and J dropped 11 bases, with 19 bases sitting between them. Germline assignment: CDR1 SGHRS and CDR2 YFSETQ. This CDR3 spans 13 amino acids. This chain's CDR3 is CASSPGQSGDKYF. DNA of the CDR3: TGCGCCAGCAGCCCGGGTCAATCGGGGGATAAGTACTTC.

The chain couples TRBV13 to TRBJ2-7, with D maybe TRBD2 (5 bases). The CDR3 is made up of 13 amino acids. V was shortened by 5 bases and J by 7 bases, with 15 bases between the two germline ends. Per the germline V gene, CDR1 is PRHDT and CDR2 is FYEKMQ (reference sequence). As DNA, the CDR3 is TGTGCCAGCAGCCCCAGAGGGCTGGAAGAGCAGTACTTC. Protein: CASSPRGLEEQYF.

The table lists this clone with a count of one. CDR3 sequence reads: CASSLYGPDTQYF. CDR3 nucleotides: TGTGCCAGCAGTTTATACGGGCCAGATACGCAGTATTTT. The gene calls are TRBV28 and TRBJ2-3, with D uncertain. Trimming removed 1 base at V and 4 bases at J, with 6 bases between. CDR3 length equals 13 residues. CDR1 is MDHEN and CDR2 is SYDVKM in the germline V gene. The variable domain in full, with the rest retrieved from reference TRBV28 and TRBJ2-3, is DVKVTQSSRYLVKRTGEKVFLECVQDMDHENMFWYRQDPGLGLRLIYFSYDVKMKEKGDIPEGYSVSREKKERFSLILESASTNQTSMYLCASSLYGPDTQYFGPGTRLTVL.

Details on this clone: Other DNA sequences in this sample translate to the same CDR3. CDR3 amino acids: CASSPGPQETQYF. The CDR3 bases are TGCGCCAGCAGCCCGGGGCCTCAAGAGACCCAGTACTTC. The rearrangement uses TRBV5-1 and TRBJ2-5; D assignment may be TRBD1 or TRBD2 (5 bases each). The CDR3 is 13 residues long. Germline assignment: CDR1 SGHRS and CDR2 YFSETQ. The V gene lost 4 bases and the J gene lost 2 bases, with 9 bases spanning the gap.

The J gene is TRBJ2-7, the V gene TRBV6-6; the D gene is possibly TRBD1 (5 bases). The ends were cut back, 0 bases at V and 0 bases at J, with 6 bases in the middle. Germline V lookup: CDR1 MNHNY, CDR2 SVGAGI (reference sequence). This CDR3 has 14 amino acids. The CDR3 loop is CASSYSTVSYEQYF. In nucleotides, the CDR3 is TGTGCCAGCAGTTACTCGACAGTCTCCTACGAGCAGTACTTC.

V usage is TRBV5-6 and J usage is TRBJ1-1; D is undetermined. This CDR3 is 14 amino acids long. Trimming cost V 0 bases and J 5 bases, with 11 bases left between them. Germline-derived CDR1 and CDR2 are SGHDT and YYEEEE. DNA for the CDR3: TGTGCCAGCAGCTTGGTCGTGGATGGGACTGAAGCTTTCTTT. This gives the protein CASSLVVDGTEAFF.

V and J are TRBV10-2 and TRBJ2-7; D might be TRBD2 (5 bases). The V gene lost 2 bases and the J gene lost 6 bases, with 11 bases spanning the gap. CDR3 size: 13 residues. Germline V gene data show CDR1 as WSHSY and CDR2 as SAAADI. For the CDR3, the DNA is TGCGCCAGCAGTGAGGCCGTAGGAGGCGAGCAGTACTTC. Encoded protein: CASSEAVGGEQYF.

The chain recombines TRBV30 with TRBJ1-1; no reliable D call. The CDR3 sequence is 11 residues long. Trimming stripped 0 bases from V and 9 bases from J, with 8 bases between. Germline CDR1 and CDR2: GTSNPN and SVGIG (reference sequence). In nucleotides, the CDR3 is TGTGCCTGGAGTGTACTAAGTAAAGCTTTCTTT. Residues: CAWSVLSKAFF.

The rearrangement uses TRBV6-6 and TRBJ2-5; possible D gene TRBD1, 7 bases. The CDR3 consists of 13 residues. Between the trimmed V and J ends, which lost 2 bases and 7 bases, there was a span of 11 bases. Per germline, CDR1 MNHNY and CDR2 SVGAGI (reference sequence). The CDR3 sequence is CASSYQGGGTQYF. The CDR3 DNA is TGTGCCAGCAGTTACCAGGGGGGCGGGACCCAGTACTTC.

The chain recombines TRBV5-1 with TRBJ2-3; D gene ambiguous. Trimming pared 0 bases from V and 0 bases from J, leaving 11 bases between. Germline assignment: CDR1 SGHRS and CDR2 YFSETQ. This CDR3 region has 16 residues. The CDR3 sequence: CASSLEGSSSTDTQYF. DNA of the CDR3: TGCGCCAGCAGCTTGGAAGGCAGTTCAAGCACAGATACGCAGTATTTT. Full variable domain (rest looked up from reference TRBV5-1 and TRBJ2-3): KAGVTQTPRYLIKTRGQQVTLSCSPISGHRSVSWYQQTPGQGLQFLFEYFSETQRNKGNFPGRFSGRQFSNSRSEMNVSTLELGDSALYLCASSLEGSSSTDTQYFGPGTRLTVL.

The V call is TRBV11-3, the J call TRBJ2-5; D may be TRBD2 (7 bases). Germline V gives CDR1 SGHNT, CDR2 YENEEA. Trimming removed 3 bases from V and 3 bases from J, with 17 bases in between. CDR3 length: 16 amino acids. The CDR3 bases are TGTGCCAGCAGCTTCTCGGGGGGCCAAGGGGAAGAGACCCAGTACTTC. Amino acids: CASSFSGGQGEETQYF.

V and J are TRBV5-1 and TRBJ2-7, with 8 bases lining up with TRBD1. CDR1 and CDR2 from the germline V gene are SGHRS and YFSETQ. With V trimmed by 3 bases and J by 6 bases, 5 bases remained unmatched. The CDR3 spans 13 residues. The CDR3 bases are TGCGCCAGCAGCTCTGCAGGGGGCAGCGAGCAGTACTTC. Translation gives CASSSAGGSEQYF.

The chain recombines TRBV5-1 with TRBJ1-2, with unresolved D. Deletions cut 1 base from V and 4 bases from J, with 11 bases between. CDR1 is SGHRS and CDR2 is YFSETQ in the germline V gene. The CDR3 is made up of 14 amino acids. The CDR3 is CASSLTDAGYGYTF. Here the CDR3 DNA reads TGCGCCAGCAGCTTGACCGATGCGGGCTATGGCTACACCTTC.

V and J are TRBV4-1 and TRBJ2-5, with 9 bases identical to TRBD2. Germline CDR1 and CDR2: MGHRA and YSYEKL. V lost 0 bases to trimming and J lost 6 bases; unmatched junction nucleotides: 14. This CDR3 is built from 18 residues. The CDR3, as DNA: TGCGCCAGCAGCCAAGACTTGGGCGGGGGGGCCGTCGAGCAGACCCAGTACTTC. Encoded protein: CASSQDLGGGAVEQTQYF.